The 7 T cell receptor beta chains in this list originate from one sample, sequenced in a study of blood T cell repertoires in COVID-19. This table comes from immunoSEQ multiplex PCR, and its TCRdb copy is limited to in-frame clones, with some not included. The data contain 130,000 to 150,000 clones, 65% to 85% of them seen just once; the ten biggest clones take up 10% to 15%. The sequenced sample was peripheral blood. The receptors were gathered from a man in his 60s with active or convalescent COVID-19.

The gene calls are TRBV28 and TRBJ1-2, with TRBD1 matching 8 bases. After removal of 3 bases from V and 6 bases from J, the junction contained 6 bases not matched to a gene. Germline V CDR1 and CDR2: MDHEN, SYDVKM. This CDR3 is 14 amino acids long. This chain's CDR3 is CASSFIQGVDGYTF. The CDR3 DNA sequence: TGTGCCAGCAGTTTTATACAGGGGGTTGATGGCTACACCTTC.

The chain carries TRBV10-3 and TRBJ2-2; 7 bases are a match to TRBD2. V lost 4 bases and J lost 4; bases outside the gene matches: 9. This CDR3 contains 16 residues. CDR1 ENHRY and CDR2 SYGVKD come from the germline V gene. In nucleotides, the CDR3 is TGTGCCATCAGTGTGGTGGCGGGAGAGGGCACCGGGGAGCTGTTTTTT. It codes for CAISVVAGEGTGELFF.

This clone was counted between two and nine times. The chain combines TRBV6-4 with TRBJ2-3; tentative D call: TRBD2 (5 bases). V lost 3 bases to trimming and J lost 0 bases, with 7 bases between them. The CDR3 sequence is 14 residues long. The V gene's germline CDR1 is MRHNA and CDR2 SNTAGT. The CDR3 DNA sequence: TGTGCCAGCAGTGAACGCGGGAGCACAGATACGCAGTATTTT. Its protein product is CASSERGSTDTQYF.

The chain uses TRBV28 and TRBJ2-7; TRBD2 is a possible D gene (5 bases). CDR3 length equals 15 residues. Germline V gene lookup returns CDR1 MDHEN and CDR2 SYDVKM. Trimming cost V 6 bases and J 1 base, with 16 bases left between them. This CDR3 reads CASSRLAGSSYEQYF. CDR3 nucleotides: TGTGCCAGCAGCCGCCTTGCTGGGAGTTCCTACGAGCAGTACTTC.

The chain uses TRBV10-3 and TRBJ1-1; D gene unclear. The CDR3 runs 14 residues. The V gene lost 2 bases and the J gene lost 0 bases, with 7 bases spanning the gap. Germline CDR1 and CDR2: ENHRY and SYGVKD. The CDR3 nucleotides are TGTGCCATCAGTGAGGGGAGATTGAACACTGAAGCTTTCTTT. This sequence encodes CAISEGRLNTEAFF.

This chain uses TRBV2 with TRBJ1-5, with a tentative D call TRBD1 (6 bases). This CDR3 is built from 14 residues. Between the trimmed V and J ends, which lost 4 bases and 3 bases, there was a span of 10 bases. Germline-derived CDR1 and CDR2 are SNHLY and FYNNEI. In DNA, the CDR3 is TGTGCCAGCAGTGTAGACAGGCTCAATCAGCCCCAGCATTTT. Protein sequence: CASSVDRLNQPQHF.

As DNA, the CDR3 is TGTGCCAGCAGCTTAGACAGCGTGAACACTGAAGCTTTCTTT. Protein: CASSLDSVNTEAFF. V gene TRBV11-2 combines with J gene TRBJ1-1; D unclear. The germline V gene has CDR1 SGHAT and CDR2 FQNNGV. V dropped 0 bases and J dropped 0 bases, with 5 bases sitting between them. The CDR3 sequence is 14 residues long.